This TCR beta chain was captured in a study of blood T cell repertoires in COVID-19 (dated by TCRdb to 2020 to 2022). About the investigation overall: Collaborator samples came from the United States, Italy and Spain and covered acute and convalescent phases of COVID-19. The material from the prospective study consisted of cDNA or gDNA derived from T cells, B-cell-depleted T cells, or PBMCs. Deeply sampled blood TCRbeta repertoires from subjects exposed to, actively infected with, or recovered from COVID-19 were included in the dataset. The repertoires were released in a freely available public database meant as a resource for research on the immune response to SARS-CoV-2. The samples were drawn from the first 160 participants of the ongoing ImmuneRACE study and from over 950 subjects provided by 6 global collaborators. The sample metadata nearly always contained a de-identified subject ID, COVID-19 status, age in years and sex. Where HLA class I and class II types were available, the types were taken from metadata supplied by the sample provider, not from assay-based typing.

Enrolling through a virtual design, the prospective study's participants ranged in age from roughly 18 to 95 years and lived across more than 20 United States geographic areas. In the prospective study, cohorts were assigned on the basis of participant-reported clinical history obtained from a screening survey and a study questionnaire. A participant counted as exposed if, within 2 weeks of entering the study, that participant had been in contact with someone who had a PCR-confirmed or clinician-diagnosed COVID-19 case. In the prospective study, mobile phlebotomists collected whole blood, serum and a nasopharyngeal or oropharyngeal swab from each participant. Participants in the prospective study had the option to provide additional blood draws and questionnaires over a roughly 2-month period. Before DNA extraction, blood samples from the prospective study were shipped at room temperature or frozen.

The CDR3 runs 13 amino acids, cysteine and phenylalanine included. Of the read, only the CDR3 DNA is kept; its 39 bases are in frame from base 1. According to the germline V gene (reference sequence), CDR1 reads LGHDT and CDR2 reads YNNKEL. Trimming takes 4 bases from V and 2 bases from J, and the germline ends sit 8 bases apart. Notes on this clone: This clone's antigen is unknown. Base qualities are not recorded, but no much larger clone differs from it by a single base.

The immunoSEQ Assay, a bias-controlled multiplex PCR, was used to amplify TCRbeta CDR3 regions from genomic DNA. As for how the authors treated the data: The number of nucleated cells in each sample was estimated from the amplification of reference gene primers within the assay. Sequence reads were collapsed and filtered to measure the absolute abundance of every unique TCRbeta CDR3 rearrangement. Productive Simpson clonality was computed per sample as the square root of Simpson's diversity index over productive rearrangements. TCRdb took over this immuneACCESS table, retaining in-frame rearrangements with V and J assigned. Such tables are incomplete; in checked studies, under half of the missing clones stem from an unresolved V gene, and the remainder is unexplained. The DNA was the basis for D and trimming; V, J and clone size are from that table. The sample table lists 200,000 or so clones, approximately 83% of them with a count of one. The top ten constitute 4.5% to 5% of the sample.

Results the study describes overall, beyond this receptor: The quantity of clinical and demographic metadata differed by source and by participant and was supplied without curation.

The V gene is TRBV3-1 (or the pseudogene TRBV3-2) and the J gene is TRBJ2-5; no D gene can be assigned with confidence. The sequencing sample was made of PBMCs or T cells enriched from blood (not recorded which). The TCR was taken from a woman aged 45-59 years who had been exposed to COVID-19. The CDR3 here reads CASSPTIQETQYF. The nucleotide sequence is given as TGTGCCAGCAGCCCTACGATTCAAGAGACCCAGTACTTC.